This T cell receptor (beta chain) was captured in a study of PD-1 blockade in classical Hodgkin lymphoma. Looking at the study overall: On a schedule of every 2 weeks, patients received nivolumab 3 mg/kg intravenously. General study points: CD4+ TCR diversity, unlike CD8+, climbed significantly by C4D1. Complete responders' baseline diversity resembled that of newly diagnosed patients.

Note on this clone: Its antigen is still unknown.

Per germline, CDR1 GTSNPN and CDR2 SVGIG (reference sequence). This CDR3 is built from 14 residues. V lost 5 bases to trimming and J lost 6 bases; unmatched junction nucleotides: 8. Time point given: cycle 4 day 1 (C4D1), after 6 weeks of nivolumab. All trial patients relapsed after autologous stem cell transplantation. The data were produced by immunoSEQ multiplex PCR, yet TCRdb's version contains in-frame clones alone and is incomplete. This sample has some 30,000 clones, with approximately 85% found just once. Sample: peripheral blood mononuclear cells (PBMCs), taken before the fourth cycle of nivolumab. The clonotype was recovered from a human donor with classical Hodgkin lymphoma. This chain joins TRBV30 and TRBJ2-2; 8 nucleotides match TRBD2. The DNA for the CDR3 is TGTGCCTGGGGGAGCGGGAGTTTGTCCGGGGAGCTGTTTTTT. This codes for CAWGSGSLSGELFF. The full variable domain, with the rest looked up from reference TRBV30 and TRBJ2-2, is SQTIHQWPATLVQPVGSPLSLECTVEGTSNPNLYWYRQAAGRGLQLLFYSVGIGQISSEVPQNLSASRPQDRQFILSSKKLLLSDSGFYLCAWGSGSLSGELFFGEGSRLTVL.